This entry lists 17 T cell receptor beta chains sequenced from one sample in a study of CD8 T cells in Susac syndrome. The RNA, roughly 0.45 to 1 ug, was put through reverse transcription using random hexamers. One entry per CDR3 protein results from TCRdb running MiXCR on the immunoSEQ multiplex PCR reads. Of about 120,000 distinct CDR3 sequences in the sample, about 92% are singletons; the top ten hold about 0.096%. Sequenced input: CD4+ T cells from PBMCs. These TCRs come from a human donor with multiple sclerosis.

This sequence joins TRBV5-6 and TRBJ2-1; 9 bases are a match to TRBD1. Trimming at V came to 3 bases and at J to 7 bases, leaving 11 bases not matched to a gene. CDR1 and CDR2 (germline): SGHDT, YYEEEE. CDR3 length equals 16 residues. The CDR3 region has the DNA TGTGCCAGCAGCTGGGGTACAGGGACAGGGATGAATGAGCAGTTCTTC. Translating it yields CASSWGTGTGMNEQFF.

This clonotype was seen only once. The chain recombines TRBV12-3 or TRBV12-4 with TRBJ2-3; 8 bases are shared with TRBD2. V gave up 8 bases and J gave up 2 bases; unmatched junction bases: 12. The CDR3 length is 16 residues. CDR3 amino acids: CASRNALAVFTDTQYF. The DNA of the CDR3 is TGTGCCAGCCGCAACGCACTAGCGGTCTTCACAGATACGCAGTATTTT.

This chain connects TRBV20-1 to TRBJ2-2; D uncertain. V was trimmed by 0 bases and J by 3 bases, leaving 5 bases between them. This CDR3 comprises 13 residues. CDR1 is DFQATT, CDR2 SNEGSKA, per germline (reference sequence). CDR3 loop: CSAREEYTGELFF. In DNA, the CDR3 is TGCAGTGCTAGAGAAGAGTACACCGGGGAGCTGTTTTTT.

The chain joins TRBV6-1 to TRBJ1-1; no clear D. V dropped 5 bases and J dropped 3 bases, with 10 bases sitting between them. Looked up from germline, CDR1 is MNHNS and CDR2 is SASEGT. This CDR3 is 13 amino acids long. CDR3: CASSRGADTEAFF. CDR3 sequence (DNA): TGTGCCAGCAGTAGAGGAGCGGACACTGAAGCTTTCTTT.

V gene TRBV5-1 combines with J gene TRBJ2-1; no definite D call. This CDR3 is built from 14 residues. Per germline, CDR1 SGHRS and CDR2 YFSETQ. The V and J ends lost 0 bases and 5 bases respectively, with 9 bases between them. The CDR3, as DNA: TGCGCCAGCAGCTTGGCCACGTCGAACAATGAGCAGTTCTTC. Translated, it gives CASSLATSNNEQFF. Full variable domain (outside the CDR3, taken from reference TRBV5-1 and TRBJ2-1): KAGVTQTPRYLIKTRGQQVTLSCSPISGHRSVSWYQQTPGQGLQFLFEYFSETQRNKGNFPGRFSGRQFSNSRSEMNVSTLELGDSALYLCASSLATSNNEQFFGPGTRLTVL.

The gene calls are TRBV7-8 and TRBJ2-7; the D is unclear. Germline CDR1 and CDR2: SGHVS and FQNEAQ. This CDR3 comprises 16 residues. V was shortened by 7 bases and J by 2 bases, with 21 bases between the two germline ends. In DNA form, the CDR3 reads TGTGCCAGCACACCCCGCTCGGCTCGGGTGACCTACGAGCAGTACTTC. It yields the protein CASTPRSARVTYEQYF.

This rearrangement joins TRBV6-2 or TRBV6-3 to TRBJ2-1; the D is unclear. This CDR3 region has 12 residues. CDR1 MNHEY and CDR2 SVGEGT come from the germline V gene. The V end was cut by 6 bases, the J end by 8 bases, with 11 bases between. The CDR3 coding sequence is TGTGCCAGCAGGAGATTACACGATGAGCAGTTCTTC. Encoded protein: CASRRLHDEQFF.

The rearrangement joins TRBV5-1 to TRBJ1-2; TRBD1 aligns across 9 bases. The germline gives CDR1 SGHRS, CDR2 YFSETQ. The CDR3 is made up of 16 amino acids. Trimming took 3 bases from V and 4 from J; bases not matched to a gene: 10. This CDR3 is CASSSAKDRGIYGYTF. In DNA, the CDR3 is TGCGCCAGCAGCTCCGCTAAGGACAGGGGTATCTATGGCTACACCTTC. The entire variable domain, with the rest obtained from reference TRBV5-1 and TRBJ1-2, is as follows: KAGVTQTPRYLIKTRGQQVTLSCSPISGHRSVSWYQQTPGQGLQFLFEYFSETQRNKGNFPGRFSGRQFSNSRSEMNVSTLELGDSALYLCASSSAKDRGIYGYTFGSGTRLTVV.

This clonotype was observed a single time. CDR3 protein: CSARVTAALLNYGYTF. For the CDR3, the DNA is TGCAGTGCTAGAGTTACCGCCGCGTTACTTAACTATGGCTACACCTTC. The gene calls are TRBV20-1 and TRBJ1-2; D is unclear. Trimming pared 1 base from V and 1 base from J, leaving 16 bases between. The germline V gene has CDR1 DFQATT and CDR2 SNEGSKA (reference sequence). CDR3 length: 16 amino acids.

The rearrangement links TRBV6-5 to TRBJ2-5; 9 nucleotides align to TRBD2. Germline CDR1 MNHEY, CDR2 SVGAGI. The ends lost 0 bases at V and 5 bases at J; junction bases unmatched: 10. This CDR3 spans 17 amino acids. The CDR3 is CASSYSPSGDMGETQYF. CDR3 DNA sequence: TGTGCCAGCAGTTACTCGCCTAGCGGGGACATGGGTGAGACCCAGTACTTC.

The chain is built from TRBV6-5 and TRBJ1-5, with D perhaps matching TRBD1 (5 bases). The CDR3 is 17 amino acids. The ends were cut back, 4 bases at V and 3 bases at J, with 19 bases in the middle. The germline V gene has CDR1 MNHEY and CDR2 SVGAGI. Written as DNA, the CDR3 is TGTGCCAGCAGTTCCGCAGACGGGGGTCTCCACAATCAGCCCCAGCATTTT. Residues: CASSSADGGLHNQPQHF.

This chain joins TRBV6-5 and TRBJ1-5; 8 bases align to TRBD1. V lost 4 bases and J lost 2; bases outside the gene matches: 4. The CDR3 totals 15 residues. Germline loops: CDR1 MNHEY, CDR2 SVGAGI. The CDR3 DNA reads TGTGCCAGCAGTTCTCTGGACAGGGGCAATCAGCCCCAGCATTTT. It specifies CASSSLDRGNQPQHF.

As concerns this clonotype: Relative to the germline gene, one junction end is altered; a read error may explain this. The rearrangement uses TRBV6-1 and TRBJ2-7; perhaps D is TRBD1 or TRBD2 (5 bases each). Germline CDR1 reads MNHNS; CDR2 reads SASEGT. The CDR3 consists of 10 residues. The CDR3: CASSVRDRHF. CDR3 bases: TGTGCCAGCAGTGTACGGGACCGGCACTTC.

V gene TRBV4-3 combines with J gene TRBJ2-2, with 8 bases that match TRBD1. J gave up 4 bases and V 4 bases, and 2 bases lay outside the gene matches. Germline CDR1 reads LGHNA; CDR2 reads YSLEER. The CDR3 sequence is 14 residues long. The CDR3: CASSRQGRTGELFF. The CDR3 DNA reads TGCGCCAGCAGCCGACAGGGGCGCACCGGGGAGCTGTTTTTT.

V usage is TRBV5-1 and J usage is TRBJ2-7, with 7 bases aligning to TRBD2. Germline lookup yields CDR1 SGHRS and CDR2 YFSETQ. This CDR3 contains 16 residues. V gave up 4 bases and J gave up 1 base; unmatched junction bases: 11. CDR3 in amino acids: CASSGGTTSKSYEQYF. The CDR3 region has the DNA TGCGCCAGCAGCGGGGGGACTACTTCAAAATCCTACGAGCAGTACTTC. Full variable domain (missing parts from reference TRBV5-1 and TRBJ2-7): KAGVTQTPRYLIKTRGQQVTLSCSPISGHRSVSWYQQTPGQGLQFLFEYFSETQRNKGNFPGRFSGRQFSNSRSEMNVSTLELGDSALYLCASSGGTTSKSYEQYFGPGTRLTVT.

The chain joins TRBV27 to TRBJ1-1; 7 bases are a match to TRBD1. Germline loops: CDR1 MNHEY, CDR2 SMNVEV (reference sequence). The CDR3 sequence is 14 residues long. V was clipped by 6 bases and J by 5 bases; unmatched bases: 9. The CDR3, as DNA: TGTGCCAGCAGGTCCCATGGGGGACAGACTGAAGCTTTCTTT. It translates to CASRSHGGQTEAFF.

The genes are TRBV6-5 and TRBJ1-1; D perhaps matches TRBD1 (6 bases). Trimming cost V 2 bases and J 3 bases, with 13 bases left between them. This CDR3 is built from 15 residues. Germline CDR1 and CDR2: MNHEY and SVGAGI. The CDR3 DNA reads TGTGCCAGCAGTTACAAGGGGGGAGGGGACACTGAAGCTTTCTTT. It is translated as CASSYKGGGDTEAFF.